The sequence of this T cell receptor (beta chain) was determined in a study of T cells expressing NK-cell markers. TCRdb reprocessed the 5' RACE reads; each CDR3 protein has one entry and no DNA is given. The data include 250,000 to 300,000 distinct CDR3 sequences; the top ten clones carry roughly 4.2%. Concerning this clonotype: The antigen is not known.

General observations from the study: The same clonotypes also predominated in the CD3+CD56-NKG2C+ fraction of several donors. Dominant NKG2C+ clonotype frequencies of about 1.0-7.0% of CD8+ T cells were measured in over 5 donors.

The sequence derives from a woman between 18 and 70 years old in good health. The sequenced sample was blood T cells: a sorted CD56 or NKG2C T cell subset, CD4+ or CD8+ T cells, or bulk PBMC T cells (not recorded which).

The CDR3 spells CSAPDEWYEQYF. This chain uses TRBV20-1 with TRBJ2-7. CDR3 length equals 12 residues. Germline V gene sequence: CDR1 DFQATT, CDR2 SNEGSKA (reference sequence).